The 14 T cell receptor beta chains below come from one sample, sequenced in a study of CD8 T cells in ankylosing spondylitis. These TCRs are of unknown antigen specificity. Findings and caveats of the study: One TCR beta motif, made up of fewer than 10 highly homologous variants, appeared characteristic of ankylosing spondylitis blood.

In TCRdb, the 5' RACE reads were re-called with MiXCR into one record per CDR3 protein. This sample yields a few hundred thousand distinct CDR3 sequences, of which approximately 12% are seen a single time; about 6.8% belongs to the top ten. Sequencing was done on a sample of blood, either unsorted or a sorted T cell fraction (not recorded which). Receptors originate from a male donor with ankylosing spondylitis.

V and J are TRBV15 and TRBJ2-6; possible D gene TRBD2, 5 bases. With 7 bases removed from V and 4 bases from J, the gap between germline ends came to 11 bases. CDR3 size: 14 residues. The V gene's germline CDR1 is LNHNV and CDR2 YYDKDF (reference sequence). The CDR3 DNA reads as TGTGCCACCACCCGCGGGTCCGGGGCCAACGTCCTGACTTTC. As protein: CATTRGSGANVLTF.

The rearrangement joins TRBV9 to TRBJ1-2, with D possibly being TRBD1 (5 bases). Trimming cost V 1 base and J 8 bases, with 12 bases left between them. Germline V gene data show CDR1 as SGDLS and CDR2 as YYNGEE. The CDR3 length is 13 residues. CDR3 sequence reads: CASSVPGGRGYTF. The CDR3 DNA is TGTGCCAGCAGCGTACCGGGGGGACGGGGCTACACCTTC.

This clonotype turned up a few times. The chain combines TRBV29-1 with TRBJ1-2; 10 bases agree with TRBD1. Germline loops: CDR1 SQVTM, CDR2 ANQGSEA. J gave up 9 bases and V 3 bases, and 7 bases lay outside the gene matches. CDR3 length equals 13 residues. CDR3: CSVEGTGVFSYTF. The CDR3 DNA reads TGCAGCGTTGAGGGGACAGGGGTATTTAGCTACACCTTC. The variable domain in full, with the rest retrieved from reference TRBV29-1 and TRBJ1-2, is SAVISQKPSRDICQRGTSLTIQCQVDSQVTMMFWYRQQPGQSLTLIATANQGSEATYESGFVIDKFPISRPNLTFSTLTVSNMSPEDSSIYLCSVEGTGVFSYTFGSGTRLTVV.

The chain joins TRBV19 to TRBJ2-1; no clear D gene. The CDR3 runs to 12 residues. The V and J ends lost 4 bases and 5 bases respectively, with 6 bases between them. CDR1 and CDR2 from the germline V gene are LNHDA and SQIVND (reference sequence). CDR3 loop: CASSKEDNEQFF. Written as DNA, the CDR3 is TGTGCCAGTAGTAAAGAGGACAATGAGCAGTTCTTC.

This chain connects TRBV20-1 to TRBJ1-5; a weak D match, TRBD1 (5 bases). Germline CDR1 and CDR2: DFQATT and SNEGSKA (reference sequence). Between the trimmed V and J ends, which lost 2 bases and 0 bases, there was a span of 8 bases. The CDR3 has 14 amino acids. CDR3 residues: CSARRDSSNQPQHF. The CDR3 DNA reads TGCAGTGCTAGACGCGACAGTAGCAATCAGCCCCAGCATTTT.

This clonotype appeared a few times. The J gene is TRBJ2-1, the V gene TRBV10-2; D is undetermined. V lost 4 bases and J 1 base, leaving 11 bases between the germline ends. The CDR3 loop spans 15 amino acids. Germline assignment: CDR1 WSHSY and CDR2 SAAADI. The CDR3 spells CASSGGAVSYNEQFF. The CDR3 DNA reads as TGCGCCAGCAGTGGGGGTGCGGTTTCCTACAATGAGCAGTTCTTC.

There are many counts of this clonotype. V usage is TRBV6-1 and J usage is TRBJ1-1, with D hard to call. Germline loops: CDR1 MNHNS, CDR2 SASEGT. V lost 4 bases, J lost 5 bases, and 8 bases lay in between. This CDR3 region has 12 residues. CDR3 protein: CASSGGITEAFF. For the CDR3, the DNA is TGTGCCAGCAGTGGAGGGATTACTGAAGCTTTCTTT.

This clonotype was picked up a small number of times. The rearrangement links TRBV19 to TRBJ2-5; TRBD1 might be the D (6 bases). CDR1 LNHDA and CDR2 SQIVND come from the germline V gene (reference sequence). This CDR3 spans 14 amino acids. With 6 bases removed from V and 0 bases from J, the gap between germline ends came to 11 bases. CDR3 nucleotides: TGTGCCAGTAGCCAGGACAGCTACCAAGAGACCCAGTACTTC. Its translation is CASSQDSYQETQYF. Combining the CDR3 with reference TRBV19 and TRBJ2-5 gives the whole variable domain DGGITQSPKYLFRKEGQNVTLSCEQNLNHDAMYWYRQDPGQGLRLIYYSQIVNDFQKGDIAEGYSVSREKKESFPLTVTSAQKNPTAFYLCASSQDSYQETQYFGPGTRLLVL.

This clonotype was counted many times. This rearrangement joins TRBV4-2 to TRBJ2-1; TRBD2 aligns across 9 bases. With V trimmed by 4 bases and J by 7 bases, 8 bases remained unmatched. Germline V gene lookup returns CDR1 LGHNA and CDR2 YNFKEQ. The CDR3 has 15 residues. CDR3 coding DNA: TGTGCCAGCAGCCCCGGGGGGCGGGAGGGAAATGAGCAGTTCTTC. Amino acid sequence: CASSPGGREGNEQFF.

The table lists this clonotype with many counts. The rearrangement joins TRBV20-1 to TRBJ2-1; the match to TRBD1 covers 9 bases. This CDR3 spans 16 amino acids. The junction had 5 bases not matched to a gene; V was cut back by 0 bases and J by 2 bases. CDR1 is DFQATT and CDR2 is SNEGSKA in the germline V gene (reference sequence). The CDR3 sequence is CSARDDRDRAYNEQFF. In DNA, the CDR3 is TGCAGTGCTAGAGACGACCGGGACAGGGCCTACAATGAGCAGTTCTTC.

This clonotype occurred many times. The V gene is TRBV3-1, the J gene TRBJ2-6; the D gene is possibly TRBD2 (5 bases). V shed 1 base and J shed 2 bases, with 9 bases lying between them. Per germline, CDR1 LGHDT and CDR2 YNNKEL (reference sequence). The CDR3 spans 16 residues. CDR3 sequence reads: CASSQGGSAGANVLTF. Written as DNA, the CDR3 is TGTGCCAGCAGCCAAGGAGGGTCAGCTGGGGCCAACGTCCTGACTTTC.

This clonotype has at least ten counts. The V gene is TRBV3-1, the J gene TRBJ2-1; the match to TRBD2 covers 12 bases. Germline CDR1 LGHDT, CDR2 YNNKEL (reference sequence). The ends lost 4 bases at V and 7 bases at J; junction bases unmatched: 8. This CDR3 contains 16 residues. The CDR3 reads CASSPLLAGGLNEQFF. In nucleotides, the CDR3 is TGTGCCAGCAGCCCCCTACTAGCGGGAGGATTAAATGAGCAGTTCTTC.

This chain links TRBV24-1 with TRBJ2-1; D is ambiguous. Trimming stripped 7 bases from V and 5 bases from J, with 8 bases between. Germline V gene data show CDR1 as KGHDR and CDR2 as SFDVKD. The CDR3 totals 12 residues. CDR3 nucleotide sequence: TGTGCCACCAGGGACCGAGACAATGAGCAGTTCTTC. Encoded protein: CATRDRDNEQFF.

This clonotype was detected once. The CDR3 reads CASSDVSTDTQYF. The DNA of the CDR3 is TGTGCCAGCAGTGACGTGAGCACAGATACGCAGTATTTT. The V and J genes are TRBV2 and TRBJ2-3; the D is unclear. The CDR3 is made up of 13 amino acids. With 3 bases removed from V and 0 bases from J, the gap between germline ends came to 4 bases. The germline V gene encodes CDR1 SNHLY and CDR2 FYNNEI.